These 17 T cell receptor beta chains originate from one sample sequenced in a study of CD8+CD57+ T cells in acquired aplastic anemia. Genomic DNA templated the TCR beta VDJ and CDR3 profiling. TCRdb used MiXCR to reprocess the reads, holding one entry per CDR3 protein. The sample lists fewer than 200,000 distinct CDR3 sequences, 55% to 70% seen once, with about 41% in the top ten. The sequenced sample was sorted CD4+, CD8+, or CD8+CD57+ T cells (not recorded which) from PBMCs. These receptors all stem from a human donor in good health.

The chain carries TRBV9 and TRBJ1-5; weak D call: TRBD1 (6 bases). CDR1 and CDR2 from the germline V gene are SGDLS and YYNGEE. V gave up 3 bases and J gave up 7 bases, with 17 bases separating them. The CDR3 consists of 15 residues. In nucleotides, the CDR3 is TGTGCCAGCAGCGCCGACACAGGGCTTCAGCAGCCCCAGCATTTT. It is translated as CASSADTGLQQPQHF.

This clonotype appeared a few times. The chain is built from TRBV20-1 and TRBJ2-3; D unresolved. Germline V gene lookup returns CDR1 DFQATT and CDR2 SNEGSKA (reference sequence). CDR3 size: 15 residues. Trimming removed 3 bases from V and 0 bases from J, with 13 bases in between. CDR3 amino acids: CSASRFLSSTDTQYF. CDR3 nucleotides: TGCAGTGCTAGCCGGTTTCTCTCTAGCACAGATACGCAGTATTTT.

A few counts support this clonotype. The genes are TRBV10-1 and TRBJ2-7, with TRBD1 matching 8 bases. Germline-derived CDR1 and CDR2 are WNHNN and SYGVQD (reference sequence). The length of the CDR3 is 15 residues. V shed 6 bases, J shed 8 bases, and the junction held 15 bases outside the gene matches. The chain's CDR3 is CASSDAGTGVFKQYF. CDR3 in DNA: TGCGCCAGCAGCGATGCCGGGACAGGTGTTTTCAAGCAGTACTTC.

V gene TRBV7-9 combines with J gene TRBJ2-1, with 13 bases identical to TRBD2. The CDR3 runs to 15 residues. V dropped 5 bases and J dropped 7; count of bases not matched to a gene: 5. Germline V gene sequence: CDR1 SEHNR, CDR2 FQNEAQ (reference sequence). Here the CDR3 DNA reads TGTGCCAGCAGCCCCGGGACTAGCGGGAAGAATGAGCAGTTCTTC. Residues: CASSPGTSGKNEQFF.

In DNA, the CDR3 is TGTGCCAGCAGCTTAGCCCCTGGGACAGGGCTCTCTGGGGCCAACGTCCTGACTTTC. Protein: CASSLAPGTGLSGANVLTF. The chain combines TRBV7-8 with TRBJ2-6, with 9 bases aligning to TRBD1. The V gene's germline CDR1 is SGHVS and CDR2 FQNEAQ. V shed 0 bases and J 0 bases; nucleotides not matched to a gene: 6. The CDR3 sequence is 19 residues long.

This clonotype was counted ten times or more. This chain connects TRBV7-8 to TRBJ1-1; no clear D gene. This CDR3 comprises 15 residues. Germline values: CDR1 SGHVS, CDR2 FQNEAQ. The ends were cut back, 1 base at V and 2 bases at J, with 11 bases in the middle. CDR3 loop: CASSLGPTANTEAFF. The CDR3 nucleotides read TGTGCCAGCAGCTTAGGGCCCACGGCCAACACTGAAGCTTTCTTT.

In its sample, this clonotype was seen many times. V usage is TRBV7-9 and J usage is TRBJ2-7; TRBD2 matches at 7 bases. CDR3 length equals 13 residues. J was trimmed by 3 bases and V by 5 bases; bases with no gene match: 4. In germline, CDR1 is SEHNR, CDR2 FQNEAQ (reference sequence). The CDR3, as DNA: TGTGCCAGCAGCCGGCCGGGGGGCTACGAGCAGTACTTC. This gives the protein CASSRPGGYEQYF.

This clonotype was seen many times. The chain combines TRBV6-1 with TRBJ2-3, with D possibly matching TRBD2 (6 bases). Germline V CDR1 and CDR2: MNHNS, SASEGT. Trimming left V 5 bases short and J 2 bases short, with 17 bases between. This CDR3 is 16 amino acids long. The CDR3 loop reads CASSSLAEVPTDTQYF. The CDR3 DNA is TGTGCCAGCAGTAGTTTAGCGGAGGTCCCCACAGATACGCAGTATTTT.

The chain uses TRBV20-1 and TRBJ1-3; TRBD1 is a possible D gene (5 bases). Germline V gives CDR1 DFQATT, CDR2 SNEGSKA (reference sequence). This CDR3 comprises 16 residues. Between the trimmed V and J ends, which lost 3 bases and 0 bases, there was a span of 15 bases. CDR3 coding DNA: TGCAGTGCTAGGAGCAGGGTACCTAACTCTGGAAACACCATATATTTT. Its protein product is CSARSRVPNSGNTIYF.

The chain has TRBV4-1 and TRBJ2-1, with D possibly matching TRBD1 (6 bases). The CDR3 length is 17 residues. With 1 base removed from V and 8 bases from J, the gap between germline ends came to 21 bases. Germline V CDR1 and CDR2: MGHRA, YSYEKL. In nucleotides, the CDR3 is TGCGCCAGCAGCCAAGGAGGGCCGTCACAGGGTTCTCATGAGCAGTTCTTC. Translation gives CASSQGGPSQGSHEQFF.

This clonotype came up a few times. Just one base apart from a much larger clone, this may be a read error. This chain links TRBV19 with TRBJ2-1; tentatively, D is TRBD2 (5 bases). CDR1 LNHDA and CDR2 SQIVND come from the germline V gene (reference sequence). This CDR3 contains 14 residues. CDR3: CASSLTDSYSEQFF. CDR3 nucleotides: TGTGCCAGTAGTCTAACGGACTCCTACAGTGAGCAGTTCTTC.

The rearrangement links TRBV7-9 to TRBJ1-3; D is unclear. V lost 6 bases and J lost 1, with 7 bases in between. The CDR3 loop spans 13 amino acids. The germline V gene encodes CDR1 SEHNR and CDR2 FQNEAQ (reference sequence). The CDR3 DNA reads TGTGCCAGCAGTTTCACTTCTGGAAACACCATATATTTT. It encodes CASSFTSGNTIYF.

Turning to this clonotype: The junction does not match germline at one end; this may be a read error. The rearrangement uses TRBV10-3 and TRBJ1-1, with 8 nucleotides matching TRBD1. Germline V gene sequence: CDR1 ENHRY, CDR2 SYGVKD. The CDR3 consists of 14 residues. The chain's CDR3 is CVIRDPGGNTEAFF. As DNA, the CDR3 is TGTGTCATCAGGGACCCAGGGGGCAACACTGAAGCTTTCTTT.

The chain employs TRBV7-2 and TRBJ1-2, with a possible D match to TRBD1 (6 bases). The CDR3 has 13 residues. The germline V gene encodes CDR1 SGHTA and CDR2 FQGNSA. The V end was cut by 1 base, the J end by 10 bases, with 13 bases between. The CDR3 sequence: CASSLGRTEHYTF. The CDR3 nucleotides read TGTGCCAGCAGCTTAGGGAGGACAGAACACTACACCTTC.

Points on this clonotype: The junction differs from germline at one of its ends, possibly a read error. This chain uses TRBV7-7 with TRBJ2-1; D perhaps matches TRBD2 (5 bases). Germline V lookup: CDR1 SSHAT, CDR2 FNYEAQ (reference sequence). This CDR3 has 15 amino acids. The DNA of the CDR3 is TGTGCTAGCAGCTTAGCTCCGGGAATGACCAATGAGCAGTTCTTC. It is translated as CASSLAPGMTNEQFF.

This clonotype came up a few times. The V call is TRBV7-8, the J call TRBJ1-2; 7 bases agree with TRBD1. The CDR3 contains 14 residues. The germline V gene encodes CDR1 SGHVS and CDR2 FQNEAQ. Trimming took 5 bases from V and 1 from J; bases not matched to a gene: 4. The CDR3 loop reads CASSDRDSNYGYTF. CDR3 coding DNA: TGTGCCAGCAGCGATAGGGACAGTAACTATGGCTACACCTTC.

The V and J genes are TRBV7-8 and TRBJ1-6; D call uncertain. CDR1 and CDR2 (germline): SGHVS, FQNEAQ. CDR3 length equals 15 residues. The V end lost 2 bases, the J end lost 7 bases, and 12 bases lay between the germline ends. CDR3 amino acids: CASSLFAGENSPLHF. CDR3 in DNA: TGTGCCAGCAGCTTATTTGCCGGGGAGAATTCACCCCTCCACTTT.